The rows below give T cell receptor beta chains drawn from one sample of a study of blood T cell repertoires in COVID-19. Measured with immunoSEQ multiplex PCR; TCRdb has only the in-frame clones, and not every one. The sample yields approximately 270,000 clones, 70% to 90% seen once. The sequenced sample consisted of peripheral blood. These receptors were obtained from a woman between 70 and 85 years old with acute or convalescent COVID-19. CDR3s include the opening cysteine and the closing phenylalanine or tryptophan. The D gene is left open where the match is weak. Clone size is given for some rows only: seen once, a few or many times, or a class if the clone is expanded.

TRBD1 | TRBJ1-1 | TRBV10-2 | - | CASSEIGTGKAFF | TGCGCCAGCAGTGAGATAGGGACAGGGAAAGCTTTCTTT
TRBD1 | TRBJ1-5 | TRBV4-1 | many | CASSIGVQGAQPQHF | TGCGCCAGCAGCATCGGTGTCCAGGGGGCGCAGCCCCAGCATTTT
- | TRBJ1-1 | TRBV30 | - | CAWSVSAGAEAFF | TGTGCCTGGAGTGTATCGGCGGGTGCTGAAGCTTTCTTT
- | TRBJ2-7 | TRBV6-1 | - | CASSERGAAPYEQYF | TGTGCCAGCAGTGAACGGGGAGCGGCGCCCTACGAGCAGTACTTC
- | TRBJ2-3 | TRBV5-1 | - | CASSFQGTDTQYF | TGCGCCAGCAGCTTTCAGGGGACAGATACGCAGTATTTT
TRBD2 | TRBJ2-6 | TRBV6-5 | - | CASSSGRAGANVLTF | TGTGCCAGCAGTTCCGGGAGGGCTGGGGCCAACGTCCTGACTTTC
- | TRBJ2-2 | TRBV6-5 | - | CASSYSRVGGELFF | TGTGCCAGCAGTTACTCGAGGGTAGGGGGGGAGCTGTTTTTT
- | TRBJ2-1 | TRBV18 | - | CASSRAQGYNEQFF | TGTGCCAGCTCTCGAGCCCAGGGGTACAATGAGCAGTTCTTC
- | TRBJ1-2 | TRBV2 | - | CASSLRGRGYTF | TGTGCCAGCAGTCTAAGGGGAAGGGGCTACACCTTC
TRBD1 | TRBJ1-5 | TRBV5-8 | - | CASSLAGQGSGQPQHF | TGTGCCAGCAGCTTGGCGGGACAGGGATCGGGCCAGCCCCAGCATTTT
TRBD1 | TRBJ2-2 | TRBV10-2 | - | CASSVRTGENTGELFF | TGCGCCAGCAGTGTTCGGACAGGGGAGAACACCGGGGAGCTGTTTTTT
- | TRBJ1-1 | TRBV3-1/TRBV3-2 | - | CASSQDVSSDTTEAFF | TGTGCCAGCAGCCAAGATGTTTCGTCGGACACCACTGAAGCTTTCTTT
- | TRBJ2-7 | TRBV6-1 | once | CASSESGLPTYEQYF | TGTGCCAGCAGTGAATCCGGTCTTCCAACCTACGAGCAGTACTTC
- | TRBJ1-2 | TRBV20-1 | - | CSASLNQGRQGYTF | TGCAGTGCCAGTCTAAATCAGGGCAGGCAGGGCTACACCTTC
TRBD2 | TRBJ2-7 | TRBV12-3/TRBV12-4 | - | CASSFAGGYEQYF | TGTGCCAGCAGTTTTGCGGGGGGCTACGAGCAGTACTTC
TRBD1 | TRBJ2-3 | TRBV23-1 | - | CASGTGGPDTQYF | TGCGCCAGCGGGACAGGGGGCCCAGATACGCAGTATTTT
- | TRBJ1-1 | TRBV30 | - | CAWSVDRNTEAFF | TGTGCCTGGAGTGTAGACAGAAACACTGAAGCTTTCTTT
TRBD1 | TRBJ1-1 | TRBV11-3 | - | CASSLGQGPEAFF | TGTGCCAGCAGCTTAGGACAGGGACCTGAAGCTTTCTTT
- | TRBJ1-1 | TRBV27 | few | CASSKYQARRTEAFF | TGTGCCAGCAGCAAATATCAGGCGCGGAGGACTGAAGCTTTCTTT
TRBD2 | TRBJ2-3 | TRBV3-1/TRBV3-2 | - | CASSPLLGGTDTQYF | TGTGCCAGCAGCCCTCTTTTGGGGGGGACAGATACGCAGTATTTT
- | TRBJ2-2 | TRBV6-5 | - | CASLPGINTGELFF | TGTGCCAGCCTACCAGGGATTAACACCGGGGAGCTGTTTTTT
- | TRBJ1-4 | TRBV7-8 | - | CASSLVGAGSEKLFF | TGTGCCAGCAGCTTAGTGGGGGCAGGTAGTGAAAAACTGTTTTTT
- | TRBJ1-5 | TRBV6-1 | once | CASSVRTDAISNQPQHF | TGTGCCAGCAGTGTCAGGACTGACGCAATTAGCAATCAGCCCCAGCATTTT
- | TRBJ1-1 | TRBV5-1 | - | CASSFGREAFF | TGCGCCAGCAGCTTTGGGCGTGAAGCTTTCTTT
- | TRBJ2-1 | TRBV12-3/TRBV12-4 | - | CASSLPSGGQFF | TGTGCCAGCAGTTTACCCAGCGGTGGGCAGTTCTTC
TRBD1 | TRBJ2-7 | TRBV5-1 | - | CASSYPGTGDSEQYF | TGCGCCAGCAGCTACCCCGGGACAGGGGACAGCGAGCAGTACTTC
TRBD1 | TRBJ2-3 | TRBV7-2 | - | CASSLALVQGTDTQYF | TGTGCCAGCAGCTTAGCGCTAGTACAGGGGACAGATACGCAATATTTT
TRBD2 | TRBJ2-3 | TRBV5-1 | - | CASSPTSAANSGGAGRNTQYF | TGCGCCAGCAGCCCTACGTCGGCCGCGAATAGCGGGGGGGCCGGGCGGAATACGCAGTATTTT
TRBD2 | TRBJ2-3 | TRBV5-4 | - | CASSLAGGGTDTQYF | TGTGCCAGCAGCCTAGCGGGCGGGGGCACAGATACGCAGTATTTT
- | TRBJ1-1 | TRBV3-1/TRBV3-2 | - | CASSQDRGTIEAFF | TGTGCCAGCAGCCAAGATCGCGGGACGATTGAAGCTTTCTTT
- | TRBJ1-3 | TRBV5-4 | once | CASGPAETSGNTIYF | TGTGCCAGCGGGCCAGCCGAGACGTCTGGAAACACCATATATTTT
- | TRBJ1-2 | TRBV2 | - | CASSGSGYGYTF | TGTGCCAGCAGTGGATCCGGGTATGGCTACACCTTC
TRBD2 | TRBJ2-2 | TRBV29-1 | - | CSVRGELNTGELFF | TGCAGCGTACGGGGGGAATTGAACACCGGGGAGCTGTTTTTT
- | TRBJ2-1 | TRBV7-9 | - | CASSPIIRGNEQFF | TGTGCCAGCAGCCCGATTATACGGGGGAATGAGCAGTTCTTC
- | TRBJ1-2 | TRBV9 | once | CASSVGGHGYTF | TGTGCCAGCAGCGTAGGGGGCCATGGCTACACCTTC
TRBD2 | TRBJ2-1 | TRBV19 | - | CASSKDASGGMYEQFF | TGTGCCAGTAGTAAGGATGCTAGCGGGGGGATGTATGAGCAGTTCTTC
- | TRBJ2-7 | TRBV4-1 | - | CASSLTSSANSYEQYF | TGCGCCAGCAGCCTGACGAGCAGCGCCAACTCCTACGAGCAGTACTTC
- | TRBJ1-6 | TRBV7-6 | - | CASSLLAGSPLHF | TGTGCCAGCAGCTTATTAGCCGGGTCACCCCTCCACTTT
- | TRBJ1-1 | TRBV7-8 | - | CASGRGGFGSTEAFF | TGTGCCAGCGGACGCGGGGGGTTCGGTAGCACTGAAGCTTTCTTT